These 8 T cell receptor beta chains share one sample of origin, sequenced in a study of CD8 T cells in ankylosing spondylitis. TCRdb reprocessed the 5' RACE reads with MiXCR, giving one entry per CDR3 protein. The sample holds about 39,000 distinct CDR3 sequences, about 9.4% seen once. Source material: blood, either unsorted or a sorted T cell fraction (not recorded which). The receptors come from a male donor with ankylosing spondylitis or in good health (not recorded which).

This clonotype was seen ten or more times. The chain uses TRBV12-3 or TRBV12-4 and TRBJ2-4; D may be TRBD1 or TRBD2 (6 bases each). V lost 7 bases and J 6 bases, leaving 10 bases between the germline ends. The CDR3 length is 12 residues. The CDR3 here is CASTGGGNIQYF. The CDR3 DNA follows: TGTGCCAGCACCGGGGGCGGAAACATTCAGTACTTC.

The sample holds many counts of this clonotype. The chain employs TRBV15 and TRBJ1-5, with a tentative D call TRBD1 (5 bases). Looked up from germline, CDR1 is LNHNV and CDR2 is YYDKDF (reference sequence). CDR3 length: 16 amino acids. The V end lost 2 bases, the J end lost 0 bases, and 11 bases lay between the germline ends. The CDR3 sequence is CATSRPGTDSNQPQHF. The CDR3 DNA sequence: TGTGCCACCAGCAGACCGGGGACGGATAGCAATCAGCCCCAGCATTTT.

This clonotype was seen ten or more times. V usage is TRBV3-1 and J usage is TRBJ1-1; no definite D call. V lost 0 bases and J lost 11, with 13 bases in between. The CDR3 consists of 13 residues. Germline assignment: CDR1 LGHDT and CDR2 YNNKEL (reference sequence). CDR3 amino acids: CASSQDPGTGAFF. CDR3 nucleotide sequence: TGTGCCAGCAGCCAAGATCCGGGAACGGGTGCTTTCTTT.

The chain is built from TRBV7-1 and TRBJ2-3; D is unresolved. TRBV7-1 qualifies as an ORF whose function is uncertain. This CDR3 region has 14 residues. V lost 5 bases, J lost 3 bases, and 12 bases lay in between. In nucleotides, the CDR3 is TGTGCCAGCAGCCCAGGACGGACGACAGATACGCAGTATTTT. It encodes CASSPGRTTDTQYF.

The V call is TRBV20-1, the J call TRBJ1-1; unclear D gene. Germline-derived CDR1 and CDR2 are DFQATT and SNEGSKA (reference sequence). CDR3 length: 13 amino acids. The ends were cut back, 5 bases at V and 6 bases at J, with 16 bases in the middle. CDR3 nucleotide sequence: TGCAGTGCTCGAACCATCACGTTCGCTGAAGCTTTCTTT. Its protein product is CSARTITFAEAFF.

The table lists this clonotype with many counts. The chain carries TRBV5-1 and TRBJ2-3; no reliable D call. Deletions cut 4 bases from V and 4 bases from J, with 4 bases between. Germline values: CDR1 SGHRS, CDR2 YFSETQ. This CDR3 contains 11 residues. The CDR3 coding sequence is TGCGCCAGCAGCGCGGCAGATACGCAGTATTTT. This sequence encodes CASSAADTQYF.

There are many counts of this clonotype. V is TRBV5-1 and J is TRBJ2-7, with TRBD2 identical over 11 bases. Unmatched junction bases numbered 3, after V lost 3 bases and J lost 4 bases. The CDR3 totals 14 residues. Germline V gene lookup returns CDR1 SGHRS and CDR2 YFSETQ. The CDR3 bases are TGCGCCAGCAGCTGGACTAGCGGGCCTTACGAGCAGTACTTC. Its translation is CASSWTSGPYEQYF.

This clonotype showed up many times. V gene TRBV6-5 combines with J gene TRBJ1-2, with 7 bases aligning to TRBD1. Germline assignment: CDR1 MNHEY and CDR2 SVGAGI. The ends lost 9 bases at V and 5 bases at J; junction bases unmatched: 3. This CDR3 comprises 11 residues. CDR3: CASQGGYGYTF. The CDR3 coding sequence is TGTGCCAGTCAGGGGGGATATGGCTACACCTTC.